The T cell receptor (beta chain) under discussion was sequenced for a study of cytotoxic CD8 clonotypes in ibrutinib-treated CLL. Germline V lookup: CDR1 MNHEY, CDR2 SVGAGI. Trimming pared 0 bases from V and 14 bases from J, leaving 19 bases between. The CDR3 contains 14 residues. Whole-study findings and limits: Public clonotypes, an uncommon group, contracted or remained stable on treatment.

Note on this clone: The antigen is undetermined.

Profiled with immunoSEQ multiplex PCR; TCRdb holds only in-frame clones, not every one. The repertoire holds around 70,000 clones, with 90% as singletons. Sequencing used PBMCs, obtained after 12 months of ibrutinib treatment. The chain has TRBV6-5 and TRBJ1-2; D might be TRBD1 (6 bases). This clonotype was sampled from a human donor with chronic lymphocytic leukemia. The CDR3: CASSYSGEYGQSTF. CDR3 coding DNA: TGTGCCAGCAGTTACTCGGGGGAGTATGGACAGTCGACCTTC.